The next 11 T cell receptor beta chains were all read from a single sample in a study of Graves' ophthalmopathy and Graves' hyperthyroidism. As the template, RNA transcripts were used to amplify TCR beta CDR3 regions. HTBI primers primed a first-round RT-PCR, and a second-round multiplex PCR followed. TCRdb called the multiplex PCR reads again in MiXCR, with one record for every CDR3 protein. The repertoire holds almost 750,000 distinct CDR3 sequences, with roughly 40% as singletons. The source material was peripheral blood. All receptors derive from an adult man with Graves' ophthalmopathy.

The sample holds many counts of this clonotype. The V and J genes are TRBV7-3 and TRBJ1-1; unclear D gene. Germline V gives CDR1 SGHTA, CDR2 FQGTGA. This CDR3 contains 13 residues. Trimming pared 3 bases from V and 2 bases from J, leaving 7 bases between. The CDR3 coding sequence is TGTGCCAGCAGCTTTTCAATTAACACTGAAGCTTTCTTT. Protein: CASSFSINTEAFF.

This clonotype was observed a handful of times. This chain uses TRBV6-5 with TRBJ1-6; D is ambiguous. The CDR3 totals 13 residues. The V gene lost 6 bases and the J gene lost 6 bases, with 9 bases spanning the gap. Per the germline V gene, CDR1 is MNHEY and CDR2 is SVGAGI. The CDR3 here is CASRYRINSPLHF. In DNA form, the CDR3 reads TGTGCCAGCAGGTACAGAATTAATTCACCCCTCCACTTT.

This clonotype was picked up one time. The conserved phenylalanine or tryptophan normally closing the CDR3 is absent here, so this likely arose from a read error. Because the CDR3's place on the DNA is in doubt, the DNA is left out and the CDR3 is given as listed by TCRdb. The chain employs TRBV19 and TRBJ1-5; the D call TRBD1 from the table was never checked on the DNA. Germline CDR1 reads LNHDA; CDR2 reads SQIVND (reference sequence). The CDR3 is 14 amino acids long, termini counted. The CDR3 loop reads CASTGGLAISPSQS.

There are many counts of this clonotype. DNA of the CDR3: TGTGCCAGCAGCTTACCAAGCCAGACAGGTTTGGACGGCTACACCTTC. Translated: CASSLPSQTGLDGYTF. The rearrangement uses TRBV7-9 and TRBJ1-2, with D possibly TRBD1 on 6 matching bases. V was cut by 2 bases and J by 8 bases, with 21 bases left in between. The CDR3 spans 16 residues. The germline V gene encodes CDR1 SEHNR and CDR2 FQNEAQ (reference sequence).

This chain joins TRBV9 and TRBJ1-4, with D unclear. Germline lookup yields CDR1 SGDLS and CDR2 YYNGEE. The CDR3 totals 17 residues. The germline V and J ends were trimmed by 4 bases and 7 bases, with 23 bases remaining between them. As DNA, the CDR3 is TGTGCCAGCAGCCAAGAAGTTGGGGATTTAACGAGTGAAAAACTGTTTTTT. Amino acids: CASSQEVGDLTSEKLFF.

This clonotype was observed a few times. This chain links TRBV20-1 with TRBJ2-7, with D possibly being TRBD2 (7 bases). Deletions cut 5 bases from V and 4 bases from J, with 21 bases between. Germline V lookup: CDR1 DFQATT, CDR2 SNEGSKA (reference sequence). The CDR3 spans 15 residues. CDR3 loop: CSAEGEAGDNYEQYF. The DNA of the CDR3 is TGCAGTGCTGAGGGGGAGGCGGGGGACAATTACGAGCAGTACTTC.

This clonotype showed up just a few times. V is TRBV19 and J is TRBJ2-5; 8 nucleotides line up with TRBD1. V gave up 5 bases and J gave up 6 bases; unmatched junction bases: 8. CDR3 length: 14 residues. Germline values: CDR1 LNHDA, CDR2 SQIVND (reference sequence). This CDR3 reads CASSVGQAWQTQYF. DNA for the CDR3: TGTGCCAGTAGTGTGGGACAGGCGTGGCAGACCCAGTACTTC.

The CDR3 here is CASSGGQGLNTGELFF. The CDR3 nucleotides are TGTGCCAGCAGCGGAGGACAGGGCCTAAACACCGGGGAGCTGTTTTTT. The J gene is TRBJ2-2, the V gene TRBV25-1, with 8 bases lining up with TRBD1. Germline CDR1 is MGHDK and CDR2 is SYGVNS. The CDR3 loop spans 16 amino acids. V was clipped by 6 bases and J by 2 bases; unmatched bases: 8.

The chain recombines TRBV9 with TRBJ2-7; TRBD1 matches at 7 bases. V was pared by 5 bases and J by 0 bases, with 5 bases of the junction left unmatched. CDR1 is SGDLS and CDR2 is YYNGEE in the germline V gene. This CDR3 is 14 amino acids long. Here the CDR3 DNA reads TGTGCCAGCAGGGACAGGAATAACTCCTACGAGCAGTACTTC. It is translated as CASRDRNNSYEQYF.

Comment on this clonotype: Here the CDR3 omits its conserved ending phenylalanine or tryptophan, so a read error is the likely source. In DNA form, the CDR3 reads TGTGCCAGCAGCCAGTCCCGGGGGCGCGGTGAAGCTTTCCTT. Its protein is CASSQSRGRGEAFL. The V and J genes are TRBV11-2 and TRBJ1-1; perhaps TRBD1 as D (6 bases). Per germline, CDR1 SGHAT and CDR2 FQNNGV. The CDR3 is made up of 14 amino acids. V lost 5 bases, J lost 7 bases, and 17 bases lay in between.

This clonotype was detected ten times or more. The gene calls are TRBV7-9 and TRBJ2-5; D remains ambiguous. The CDR3 totals 15 residues. Germline values: CDR1 SEHNR, CDR2 FQNEAQ (reference sequence). Trimming left V 1 base short and J 1 base short, with 10 bases between. The CDR3 nucleotides are TGTGCCAGCAGCTTAGTCCCTACCTTCCAAGAGACCCAGTACTTC. Translating it yields CASSLVPTFQETQYF.